This T cell receptor (beta chain) was identified during a study of OX40 agonist ivuxolimab in advanced cancers. At the level of the study: Ivuxolimab doses were 0.01, 0.1, 0.3, 1.5, 3 or 10 mg/kg every 2 weeks. Of the participants, approximately 40% had some prior anti-PD-1, anti-PD-L1 or anti-CTLA-4 therapy, which was allowed. Study outcomes and limitations: Clonal expansion from baseline to week 6 occurred in both CD4+ and CD8+ T cells.

The method was immunoSEQ multiplex PCR; TCRdb's version includes in-frame clones alone and lacks a portion of them. The table includes some 16,000 clones, approximately 86% detected once. Germline loops: CDR1 MNHEY, CDR2 SVGAGI. The CDR3 runs 14 residues. With V trimmed by 6 bases and J by 4 bases, 5 bases remained unmatched. This clone was seen a handful of times. Its antigen is unidentified. Specimen: CD4+ or CD8+ T cells sorted from blood, collected in a trial of the OX40 agonist ivuxolimab. The source is an adult with an advanced solid tumor such as melanoma, head and neck, liver or kidney cancer. V usage is TRBV6-5 and J usage is TRBJ2-1; 8 nucleotides line up with TRBD2. Here the CDR3 reads CASRTGTRYNEQFF. The CDR3 DNA is TGTGCCAGCAGAACCGGGACTAGATACAATGAGCAGTTCTTC.